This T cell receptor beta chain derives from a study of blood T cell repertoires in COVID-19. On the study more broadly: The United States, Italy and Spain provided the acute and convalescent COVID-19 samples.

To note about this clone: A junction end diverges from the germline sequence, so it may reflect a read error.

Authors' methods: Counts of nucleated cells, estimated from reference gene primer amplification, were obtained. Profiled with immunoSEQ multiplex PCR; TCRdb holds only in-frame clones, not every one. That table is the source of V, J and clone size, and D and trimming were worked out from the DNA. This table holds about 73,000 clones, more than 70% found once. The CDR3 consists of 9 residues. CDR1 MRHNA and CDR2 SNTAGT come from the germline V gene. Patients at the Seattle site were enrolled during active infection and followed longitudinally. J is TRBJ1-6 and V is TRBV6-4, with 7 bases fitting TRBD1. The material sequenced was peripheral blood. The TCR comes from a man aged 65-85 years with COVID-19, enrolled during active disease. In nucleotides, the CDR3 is TGTGCCAGCCCGGGACAGAGTAGATTT. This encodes CASPGQSRF.